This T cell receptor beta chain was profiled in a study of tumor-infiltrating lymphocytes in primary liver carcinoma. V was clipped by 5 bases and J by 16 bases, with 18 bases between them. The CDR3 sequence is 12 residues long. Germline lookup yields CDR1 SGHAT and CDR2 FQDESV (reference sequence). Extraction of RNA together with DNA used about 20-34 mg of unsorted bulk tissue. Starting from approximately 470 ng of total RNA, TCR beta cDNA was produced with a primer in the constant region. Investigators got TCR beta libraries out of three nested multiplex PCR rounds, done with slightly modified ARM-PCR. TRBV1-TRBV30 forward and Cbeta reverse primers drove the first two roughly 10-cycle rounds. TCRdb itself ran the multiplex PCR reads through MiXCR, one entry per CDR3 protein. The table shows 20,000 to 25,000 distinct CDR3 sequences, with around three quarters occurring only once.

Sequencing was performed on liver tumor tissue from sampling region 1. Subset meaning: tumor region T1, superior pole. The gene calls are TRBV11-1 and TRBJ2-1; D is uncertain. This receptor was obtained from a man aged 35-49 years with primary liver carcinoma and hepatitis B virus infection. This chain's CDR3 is CASSQTDSNQFF. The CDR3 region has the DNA TGTGCCAGCAGCCAAACGGATAGTAATCAATTCTTC. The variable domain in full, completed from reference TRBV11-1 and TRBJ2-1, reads EAEVAQSPRYKITEKSQAVAFWCDPISGHATLYWYRQILGQGPELLVQFQDESVVDDSQLPKDRFSAERLKGVDSTLKIQPAELGDSAMYLCASSQTDSNQFFGPGTRLTVL.